This passage covers 24 T cell receptor beta chains from one sample sequenced in a study of memory CD4+ T cells and cytomegalovirus serostatus. Clones were sequenced by immunoSEQ multiplex PCR, and TCRdb holds only the in-frame ones, with some missing. The sample gives tens of thousands of clones, just under 80% of which show up once; approximately 0.78% is in the top ten. Single viable CD3+CD4+CD8-CD45RO+ cells were sorted as the memory CD4+ T cells. The specimen was memory CD4+ T cells from blood. These receptor sequences come from an adult in good health and CMV-seronegative.

V gene TRBV18 combines with J gene TRBJ2-3, with a weak D call TRBD2 (5 bases). V lost 1 base to trimming and J lost 4 bases, with 9 bases between them. Germline V lookup: CDR1 KGHSH, CDR2 LQKENI. The CDR3 runs to 14 residues. The CDR3 sequence: CASSPRGSADTQYF. The CDR3 DNA reads TGTGCCAGCTCACCACGAGGGAGCGCAGATACGCAGTATTTT.

This clone was counted a single time. V usage is TRBV7-2 and J usage is TRBJ2-7; 12 bases match TRBD2. V gave up 5 bases and J gave up 3 bases; unmatched junction bases: 14. This CDR3 is built from 18 residues. In germline, CDR1 is SGHTA, CDR2 FQGNSA. The CDR3 nucleotides are TGTGCCAGCAGCCAAACCCTTATGACTAGCGGGAGAATCTACGAGCAGTACTTC. Its protein product is CASSQTLMTSGRIYEQYF.

The chain carries TRBV7-9 and TRBJ1-1, with 8 nucleotides matching TRBD1. Germline V gives CDR1 SEHNR, CDR2 FQNEAQ (reference sequence). The CDR3 extends over 14 amino acids. V was pared by 5 bases and J by 4 bases, with 6 bases of the junction left unmatched. The CDR3 DNA reads TGTGCCAGCAGCACCGGACAGGGCAGCACTGAAGCTTTCTTT. Amino acids: CASSTGQGSTEAFF. Full variable domain (rest looked up from reference TRBV7-9 and TRBJ1-1): DTGVSQNPRHKITKRGQNVTFRCDPISEHNRLYWYRQTLGQGPEFLTYFQNEAQLEKSRLLSDRFSAERPKGSFSTLEIQRTEQGDSAMYLCASSTGQGSTEAFFGQGTRLTVV.

The V gene is TRBV25-1, the J gene TRBJ2-7, with a tentative D call TRBD1 (6 bases). V was trimmed by 3 bases and J by 3 bases, leaving 12 bases between them. This CDR3 is 14 amino acids long. In germline, CDR1 is MGHDK, CDR2 SYGVNS. In nucleotides, the CDR3 is TGTGCCAGCAGTGACCCCAGGGGCCGCTACGAGCAGTACTTC. It codes for CASSDPRGRYEQYF.

This clone has only a few counts. The chain employs TRBV9 and TRBJ1-2; D gene unclear. The CDR3 totals 14 residues. V lost 0 bases and J 4 bases, leaving 10 bases between the germline ends. Germline values: CDR1 SGDLS, CDR2 YYNGEE. CDR3 DNA: TGTGCCAGCAGCGTAGGTAGGGAGACCTATGGCTACACCTTC. This encodes CASSVGRETYGYTF.

This clone turned up a few times. As DNA, the CDR3 is TGTGCCAGCAGCTTTGGACGGACGTATGGCTACACCTTC. Translated, it gives CASSFGRTYGYTF. V and J are TRBV7-2 and TRBJ1-2; no clear D. Germline V gene sequence: CDR1 SGHTA, CDR2 FQGNSA. The length of the CDR3 is 13 residues. The V end lost 3 bases, the J end lost 5 bases, and 10 bases lay between the germline ends.

The chain recombines TRBV6-5 with TRBJ2-7, with 13 bases fitting TRBD2. Germline CDR1 MNHEY, CDR2 SVGAGI. The CDR3 has 15 residues. Unmatched junction bases numbered 5, after V lost 6 bases and J lost 3 bases. CDR3 sequence: CASSPGLAGNYEQYF. The CDR3 coding sequence is TGTGCCAGCAGCCCGGGACTAGCGGGGAACTACGAGCAGTACTTC.

The chain links TRBV2 to TRBJ1-2, with D perhaps TRBD1 (5 bases). There are 14 residues in the CDR3. Germline-derived CDR1 and CDR2 are SNHLY and FYNNEI. The V end lost 6 bases, the J end lost 8 bases, and 19 bases lay between the germline ends. The CDR3 sequence: CASRDGAARGGYTF. In DNA, the CDR3 is TGTGCCAGCAGGGATGGGGCCGCCCGGGGCGGCTACACCTTC.

This clone was seen once. The chain employs TRBV18 and TRBJ2-7; 8 bases are a match to TRBD1. Per the germline V gene, CDR1 is KGHSH and CDR2 is LQKENI. The CDR3 runs 14 residues. V lost 1 base, J lost 9 bases, and 8 bases stayed unmatched. For the CDR3, the DNA is TGTGCCAGCTCACCACTCGGACAGGGCTTGTTGCAGTACTTC. Encoded protein: CASSPLGQGLLQYF.

The chain has TRBV5-1 and TRBJ1-2, with TRBD1 matching over 7 bases. The J segment lost 6 bases and the V segment lost 4 bases, leaving 3 bases of the junction unmatched. The germline V gene encodes CDR1 SGHRS and CDR2 YFSETQ. The CDR3 extends over 12 amino acids. The CDR3 DNA sequence: TGCGCCAGCAGCCGACAGGGAGATGGCTACACCTTC. Translation: CASSRQGDGYTF.

The chain has TRBV5-1 and TRBJ2-3; 11 bases map to TRBD2. The length of the CDR3 is 17 residues. Germline lookup yields CDR1 SGHRS and CDR2 YFSETQ. The ends lost 4 bases at V and 5 bases at J; junction bases unmatched: 12. The CDR3 coding sequence is TGCGCCAGCAGCCTTGATACTAGCGGGGGTGGGAGAGATACGCAGTATTTT. Amino acid sequence: CASSLDTSGGGRDTQYF.

The chain joins TRBV20-1 to TRBJ2-5, with D perhaps assigned TRBD1 or TRBD2 (5 bases each). CDR1 and CDR2 (germline): DFQATT, SNEGSKA (reference sequence). The CDR3 extends over 11 amino acids. The V end lost 6 bases, the J end lost 6 bases, and 11 bases lay between the germline ends. DNA for the CDR3: TGCAGTGCAGGCAGGGAGAAGACCCAGTACTTC. Amino acid sequence: CSAGREKTQYF.

This chain uses TRBV7-9 with TRBJ2-2; tentative D call: TRBD2 (5 bases). Germline V gene lookup returns CDR1 SEHNR and CDR2 FQNEAQ (reference sequence). This CDR3 region has 14 residues. V lost 2 bases and J 1 base, leaving 5 bases between the germline ends. CDR3: CASSLRGNTGELFF. The CDR3 DNA is TGTGCCAGCAGCTTACGGGGGAACACCGGGGAGCTGTTTTTT.

This clone has just a few counts. This chain uses TRBV9 with TRBJ1-2, with 7 positions matching TRBD1. The ends lost 2 bases at V and 0 bases at J; junction bases unmatched: 1. Germline-derived CDR1 and CDR2 are SGDLS and YYNGEE. This CDR3 comprises 14 residues. The CDR3: CASSVGTANYGYTF. In DNA form, the CDR3 reads TGTGCCAGCAGCGTCGGGACAGCTAACTATGGCTACACCTTC.

The rearrangement links TRBV2 to TRBJ1-4; D is possibly TRBD1 (6 bases). The CDR3 spans 12 residues. The V and J ends lost 4 bases and 10 bases respectively, with 10 bases between them. CDR1 is SNHLY, CDR2 FYNNEI, per germline. In nucleotides, the CDR3 is TGTGCCAGCAGTGTACAGGGAGGAAAACTGTTTTTT. It translates to CASSVQGGKLFF.

This chain links TRBV6-5 with TRBJ2-7; D call uncertain. Trimming pared 6 bases from V and 0 bases from J, leaving 12 bases between. Germline V lookup: CDR1 MNHEY, CDR2 SVGAGI. The CDR3 contains 14 residues. CDR3 nucleotide sequence: TGTGCCAGCAGGCCTGCGATTGTCTCCTACGAGCAGTACTTC. Amino acid sequence: CASRPAIVSYEQYF.

This chain uses TRBV7-9 with TRBJ2-3; no clear D gene. V was shortened by 7 bases and J by 5 bases, with 16 bases between the two germline ends. CDR3 length equals 14 residues. Germline CDR1 SEHNR, CDR2 FQNEAQ (reference sequence). The CDR3 protein is CASNNLEGIDTQYF. Here the CDR3 DNA reads TGTGCCAGCAACAACCTAGAAGGGATAGATACGCAGTATTTT.

This clone is classed as medium-sized. The chain uses TRBV4-1 and TRBJ2-7, with TRBD2 as a possible D gene (6 bases). CDR1 and CDR2 (germline): MGHRA, YSYEKL. With 1 base removed from V and 7 bases from J, the gap between germline ends came to 11 bases. This CDR3 contains 13 residues. In DNA form, the CDR3 reads TGCGCCAGCAGCCAAGGGAGGGTTGGGGAGCAGTACTTC. Amino acid sequence: CASSQGRVGEQYF.

The count of this clone is one. J is TRBJ1-1 and V is TRBV11-2; TRBD1 might be the D (5 bases). Germline assignment: CDR1 SGHAT and CDR2 FQNNGV. The CDR3 totals 14 residues. V was shortened by 0 bases and J by 8 bases, with 13 bases between the two germline ends. The CDR3 region is CASSLDGGVSEAFF. The CDR3 DNA reads as TGTGCCAGCAGCTTAGACGGGGGAGTATCGGAAGCTTTCTTT.

The rearrangement joins TRBV5-1 to TRBJ2-7; 7 bases line up with TRBD1. The J segment lost 3 bases and the V segment lost 0 bases, leaving 9 bases of the junction unmatched. The CDR3 consists of 16 residues. Per germline, CDR1 SGHRS and CDR2 YFSETQ. This chain's CDR3 is CASSLGSQGLSYEQYF. In nucleotides, the CDR3 is TGCGCCAGCAGCTTGGGCTCACAGGGGCTTAGCTACGAGCAGTACTTC.

The genes are TRBV7-9 and TRBJ2-7; D is tentatively TRBD1 or TRBD2 (5 bases each). Germline V gives CDR1 SEHNR, CDR2 FQNEAQ (reference sequence). CDR3 length: 14 residues. V gave up 4 bases and J gave up 3 bases, with 13 bases separating them. This chain's CDR3 is CASSSRDGLYEQYF. As DNA, the CDR3 is TGTGCCAGCAGCTCCCGGGACGGCCTCTACGAGCAGTACTTC.

J is TRBJ1-5 and V is TRBV28; possible D gene TRBD1, 6 bases. The CDR3 has 16 residues. CDR1 is MDHEN and CDR2 is SYDVKM in the germline V gene. Trimming shortened V by 7 bases and J by 5 bases, and 21 bases separated the two germline ends. The CDR3 coding sequence is TGTGCCAGCACCCCCATCGACAGGAGGGGATATCAGCCCCAGCATTTT. Its translation is CASTPIDRRGYQPQHF.

V gene TRBV12-5 combines with J gene TRBJ2-3; 14 bases agree with TRBD2. The V gene end was trimmed by 4 bases and the J gene end by 3 bases; junction bases not matched to a gene: 3. The CDR3 is made up of 16 amino acids. From germline, CDR1 is LGHNT and CDR2 FRNRAP. The CDR3 here is CASGSGLAGATDTQYF. The CDR3 region has the DNA TGTGCTAGTGGTTCGGGACTAGCGGGAGCTACAGATACGCAGTATTTT.

The chain's CDR3 is CASSYSDRGGETQYF. The CDR3 bases are TGTGCCAGCAGTTACTCAGACAGGGGGGGAGAGACCCAGTACTTC. The chain uses TRBV6-5 and TRBJ2-5, with 9 bases identical to TRBD1. The V segment lost 0 bases and the J segment 4 bases; nucleotides outside the gene matches: 3. This CDR3 contains 15 residues. Germline CDR1 MNHEY, CDR2 SVGAGI.